The rows below give T cell receptor beta chains drawn from one sample of a study of shared clonotypes between healthy human individuals. The repertoire was sequenced with immunoSEQ multiplex PCR; TCRdb's copy has only in-frame clones and lacks some. Of about 2 million clones in the sample, roughly 96% are singletons; the top ten hold 0.13%. The sequenced sample consisted of naive CD4+ T cells sorted from blood. Receptors were obtained from a man aged 18 to 29 in good health. Each CDR3 is given with its conserved first and last residue. The D gene is left open where the match is weak.

>TRBJ2-5|TRBV9|TRBD2
CASSGTAGAGTQYF
>TRBJ2-5|TRBV30|NA
CAWSVVRAPQETQYF
>TRBJ2-4|TRBV20-1|NA
CSAPNGVIQYF
>TRBJ1-5|TRBV7-9|NA
CASSLSPGGQPQHF
>TRBJ2-7|TRBV19|NA
CASSMGQGYEQYF
>TRBJ2-5|TRBV4-2|NA
CASSQERIQETQYF
>TRBJ2-1|TRBV5-4|TRBD2
CASSLVEGGPKEQFF
>TRBJ1-1|TRBV9|NA
CASSLGRDTEAFF
>TRBJ2-1|TRBV5-6|NA
CASSWNTEQFF
>TRBJ2-7|TRBV15|NA
CATSRARGGAPALEQYF
>TRBJ1-1|TRBV10-3|NA
CAIGGQGNTEAFF
>TRBJ1-4|TRBV28|NA
CASSSTGSAKLFF
>TRBJ1-1|TRBV6-5|NA
CASTRIASGFEAFF
>TRBJ1-2|TRBV7-3|TRBD1
CASSLDRGYYGYTF
>TRBJ2-7|TRBV19|NA
CASSIETGYEQYF
>TRBJ2-7|TRBV20-1|NA
CSARADEQYF
>TRBJ1-3|TRBV7-6|NA
CASSPAGRREGNTIYF
>TRBJ2-2|TRBV6-1|TRBD1
CASSARTGTNTGELFF
>TRBJ2-7|TRBV4-3|TRBD2
CASSQVLAGHYEQYF
>TRBJ2-7|TRBV28|NA
CASSGGRGYEQYF
>TRBJ1-5|TRBV9|TRBD1
CASSALGGEQPQHF
>TRBJ1-2|TRBV30|NA
CAWSSQGIEGYTF
>TRBJ2-1|TRBV10-3|TRBD2
CASSGPTSGISYNEQFF
>TRBJ2-7|TRBV4-1|NA
CASSQVGTRGYEQYF
>TRBJ2-7|TRBV2|NA
CASSEKYSKREQYF
>TRBJ2-1|TRBV19|NA
CASSHGTDYMQFF
>TRBJ2-5|TRBV18|NA
CASSPPSWRETQYF
>TRBJ1-5|TRBV6-5|NA
CASGRSFKEPQHF
>TRBJ2-2|TRBV5-6|TRBD1
CASSIQGATGELFF
>TRBJ2-7|TRBV7-9|TRBD2
CASSLRGGYEQYF
>TRBJ2-5|TRBV9|TRBD1
CASSAGQGVYQETQYF
>TRBJ2-2|TRBV5-4|TRBD2
CASSARTSSAGELFF
>TRBJ1-5|TRBV27|TRBD1
CASRLTGGVMNQPQHF